This T cell receptor (beta chain) was captured by sequencing in a study of blood T cell repertoires in COVID-19. About the research overall: Sources were T cells, B-cell-depleted T cells, or PBMCs; the material itself was cDNA or gDNA.

The length of the CDR3 is 15 residues. J gave up 4 bases and V 4 bases, and 7 bases lay outside the gene matches. The germline gives CDR1 SGHTA, CDR2 FQGNSA. Original processing notes: Counts of nucleated cells, estimated from reference gene primer amplification, were obtained. Clones were read by immunoSEQ multiplex PCR, and TCRdb kept only the in-frame ones, dropping some. D and trimming come from the DNA, and the V and J calls and clone size come from that table. The sample lists approximately 53,000 clones, roughly 90% seen once, with under 2.5% in the top ten. V gene TRBV7-2 combines with J gene TRBJ1-1, with TRBD1 matching 9 bases. This sequence was found in a human donor in a cohort sampled during active COVID-19. Specimen: peripheral blood. The CDR3 region has the DNA TGTGCCAGCAGCTCAGAGGACAGGGGATTCACTGAAGCTTTCTTT. Residues: CASSSEDRGFTEAFF.